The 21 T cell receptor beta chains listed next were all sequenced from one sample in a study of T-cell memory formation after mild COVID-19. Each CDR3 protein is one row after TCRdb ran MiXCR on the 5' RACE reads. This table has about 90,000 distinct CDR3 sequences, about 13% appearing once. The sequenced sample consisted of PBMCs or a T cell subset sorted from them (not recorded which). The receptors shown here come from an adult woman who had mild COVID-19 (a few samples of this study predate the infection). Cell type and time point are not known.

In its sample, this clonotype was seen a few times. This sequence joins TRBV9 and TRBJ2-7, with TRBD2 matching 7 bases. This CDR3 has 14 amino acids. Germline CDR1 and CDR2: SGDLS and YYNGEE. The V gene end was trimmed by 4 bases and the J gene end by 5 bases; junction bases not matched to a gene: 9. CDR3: CASSPAGRGHEQYF. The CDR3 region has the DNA TGTGCCAGCAGCCCCGCTGGGAGGGGCCACGAGCAGTACTTC.

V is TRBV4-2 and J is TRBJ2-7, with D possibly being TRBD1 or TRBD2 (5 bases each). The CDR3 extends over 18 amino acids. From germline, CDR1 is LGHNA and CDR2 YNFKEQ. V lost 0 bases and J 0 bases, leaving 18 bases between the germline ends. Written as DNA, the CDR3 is TGTGCCAGCAGCCAAGAGCCCTCAGGGCCCGGGACCTCCTACGAGCAGTACTTC. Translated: CASSQEPSGPGTSYEQYF.

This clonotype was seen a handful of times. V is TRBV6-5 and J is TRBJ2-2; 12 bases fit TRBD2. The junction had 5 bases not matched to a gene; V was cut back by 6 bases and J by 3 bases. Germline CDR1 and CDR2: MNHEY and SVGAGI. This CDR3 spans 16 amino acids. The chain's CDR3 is CASSPSGRAYTGELFF. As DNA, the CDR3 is TGTGCCAGCAGCCCTAGCGGGAGGGCCTACACCGGGGAGCTGTTTTTT.

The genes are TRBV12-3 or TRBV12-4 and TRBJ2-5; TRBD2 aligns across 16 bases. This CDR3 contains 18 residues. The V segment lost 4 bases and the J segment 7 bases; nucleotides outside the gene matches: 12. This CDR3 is CASSSLGTSGGAYSTQYF. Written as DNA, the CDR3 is TGTGCCAGCAGTTCCCTTGGGACTAGCGGGGGGGCATATTCGACCCAGTACTTC.

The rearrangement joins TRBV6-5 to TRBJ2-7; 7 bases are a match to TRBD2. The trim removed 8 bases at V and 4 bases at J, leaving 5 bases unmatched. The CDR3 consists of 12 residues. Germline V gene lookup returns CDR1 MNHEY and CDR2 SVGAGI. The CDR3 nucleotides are TGTGCCAGCGGGAGGGCGAAGTACGAGCAGTACTTC. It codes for CASGRAKYEQYF.

CDR3 region: CASSLGAPTGGIAEAFF. Written as DNA, the CDR3 is TGTGCCAGCAGCTTAGGGGCCCCCACAGGGGGCATCGCTGAAGCTTTCTTT. The chain combines TRBV7-6 with TRBJ1-1; 9 bases match TRBD1. Trimming took 1 base from V and 6 from J; bases not matched to a gene: 12. The CDR3 is 17 amino acids. Per the germline V gene, CDR1 is SGHVS and CDR2 is FNYEAQ.

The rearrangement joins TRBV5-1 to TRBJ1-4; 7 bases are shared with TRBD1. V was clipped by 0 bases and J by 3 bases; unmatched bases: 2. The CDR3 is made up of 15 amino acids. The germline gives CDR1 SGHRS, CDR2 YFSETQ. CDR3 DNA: TGCGCCAGCAGCTTGGGGGACAGTTCTAATGAAAAACTGTTTTTT. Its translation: CASSLGDSSNEKLFF.

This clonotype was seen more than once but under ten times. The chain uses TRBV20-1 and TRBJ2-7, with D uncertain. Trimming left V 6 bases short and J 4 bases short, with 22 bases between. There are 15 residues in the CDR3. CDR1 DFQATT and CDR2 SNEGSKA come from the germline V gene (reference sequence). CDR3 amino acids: CSANPELPNVYEQYF. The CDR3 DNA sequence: TGCAGTGCCAACCCCGAGCTCCCAAACGTGTACGAGCAGTACTTC.

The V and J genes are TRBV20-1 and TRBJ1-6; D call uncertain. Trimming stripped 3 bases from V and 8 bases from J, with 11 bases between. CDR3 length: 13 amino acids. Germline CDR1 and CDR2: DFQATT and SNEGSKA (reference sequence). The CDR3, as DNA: TGCAGTGCTAGGAGTCAGGACGATTCACCCCTCCACTTT. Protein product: CSARSQDDSPLHF.

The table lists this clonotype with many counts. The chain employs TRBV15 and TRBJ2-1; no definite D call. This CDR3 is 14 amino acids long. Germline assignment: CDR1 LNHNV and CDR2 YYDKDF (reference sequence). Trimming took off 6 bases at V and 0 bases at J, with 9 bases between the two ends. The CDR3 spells CATRYTSSYNEQFF. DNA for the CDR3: TGTGCCACCAGGTACACGAGCTCCTACAATGAGCAGTTCTTC.

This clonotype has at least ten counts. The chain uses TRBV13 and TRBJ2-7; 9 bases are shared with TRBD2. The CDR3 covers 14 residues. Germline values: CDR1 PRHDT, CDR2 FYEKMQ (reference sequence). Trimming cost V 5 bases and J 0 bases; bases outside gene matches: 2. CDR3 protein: CASSVSGSSYEQYF. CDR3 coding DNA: TGTGCCAGCAGCGTTAGCGGGAGCTCCTACGAGCAGTACTTC.

CDR3 region: CASSLASVLAGSRRNEQFF. The CDR3 DNA reads TGTGCCAGCAGCTTAGCTTCCGTGCTAGCGGGTTCCCGACGCAATGAGCAGTTCTTC. The genes are TRBV7-9 and TRBJ2-1; 8 nucleotides line up with TRBD2. The junction had 16 bases not matched to a gene; V was cut back by 0 bases and J by 6 bases. Germline CDR1 and CDR2: SEHNR and FQNEAQ (reference sequence). The length of the CDR3 is 19 residues.

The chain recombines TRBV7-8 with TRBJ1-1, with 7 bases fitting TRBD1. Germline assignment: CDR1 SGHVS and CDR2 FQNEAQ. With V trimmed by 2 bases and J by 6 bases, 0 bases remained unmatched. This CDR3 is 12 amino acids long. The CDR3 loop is CASSLQGAEAFF. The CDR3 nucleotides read TGTGCCAGCAGCTTACAGGGGGCTGAAGCTTTCTTT. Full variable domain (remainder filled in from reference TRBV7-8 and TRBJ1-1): GAGVSQSPRYKVAKRGQDVALRCDPISGHVSLFWYQQALGQGPEFLTYFQNEAQLDKSGLPSDRFFAERPEGSVSTLKIQRTQQEDSAVYLCASSLQGAEAFFGQGTRLTVV.

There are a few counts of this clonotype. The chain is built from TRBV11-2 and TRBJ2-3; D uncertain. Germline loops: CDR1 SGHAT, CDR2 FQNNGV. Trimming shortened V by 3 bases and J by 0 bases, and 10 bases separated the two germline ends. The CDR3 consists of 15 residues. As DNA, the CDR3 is TGTGCCAGCAGCTTTGCACGGAAGAGCACAGATACGCAGTATTTT. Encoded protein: CASSFARKSTDTQYF.

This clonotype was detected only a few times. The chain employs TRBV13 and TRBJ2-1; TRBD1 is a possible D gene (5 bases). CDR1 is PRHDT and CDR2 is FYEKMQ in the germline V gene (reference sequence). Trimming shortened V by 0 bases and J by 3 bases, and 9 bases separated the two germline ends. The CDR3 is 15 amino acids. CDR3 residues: CASSLGTALYNEQFF. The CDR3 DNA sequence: TGTGCCAGCAGCTTAGGGACAGCTCTCTACAATGAGCAGTTCTTC.

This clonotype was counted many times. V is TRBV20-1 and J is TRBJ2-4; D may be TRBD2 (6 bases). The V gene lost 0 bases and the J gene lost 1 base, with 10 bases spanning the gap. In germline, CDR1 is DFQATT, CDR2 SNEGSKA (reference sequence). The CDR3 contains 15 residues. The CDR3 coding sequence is TGCAGTGCTAGAGAGGTTGGAGGGGCCAAAAACATTCAGTACTTC. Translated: CSAREVGGAKNIQYF.

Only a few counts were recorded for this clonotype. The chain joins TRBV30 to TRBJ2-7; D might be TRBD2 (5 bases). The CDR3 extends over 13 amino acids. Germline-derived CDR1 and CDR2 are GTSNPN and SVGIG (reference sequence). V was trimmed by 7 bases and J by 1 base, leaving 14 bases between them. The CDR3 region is CAFLWEPSYEQYF. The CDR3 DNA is TGTGCCTTTTTGTGGGAGCCGTCCTACGAGCAGTACTTC.

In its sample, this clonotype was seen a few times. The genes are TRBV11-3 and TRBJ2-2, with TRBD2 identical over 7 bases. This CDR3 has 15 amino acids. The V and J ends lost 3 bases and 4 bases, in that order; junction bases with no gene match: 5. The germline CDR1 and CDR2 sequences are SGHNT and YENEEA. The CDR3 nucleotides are TGTGCCAGCAGCTTTGGCGGGAGTTCCACCGGGGAGCTGTTTTTT. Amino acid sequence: CASSFGGSSTGELFF.

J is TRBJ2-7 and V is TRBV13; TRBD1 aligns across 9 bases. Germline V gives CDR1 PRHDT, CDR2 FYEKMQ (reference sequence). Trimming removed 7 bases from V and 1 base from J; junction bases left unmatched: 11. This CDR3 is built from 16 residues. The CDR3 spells CASTDRGNGMSYEQYF. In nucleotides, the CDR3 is TGTGCCAGCACGGACAGGGGAAATGGTATGTCCTACGAGCAGTACTTC.

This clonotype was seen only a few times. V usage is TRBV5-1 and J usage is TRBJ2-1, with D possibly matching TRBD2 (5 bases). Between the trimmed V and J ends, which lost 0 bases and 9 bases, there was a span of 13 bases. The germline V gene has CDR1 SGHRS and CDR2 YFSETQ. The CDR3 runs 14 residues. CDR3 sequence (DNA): TGCGCCAGCAGCTTGGTGATCGGCGGAGGTGAGCAGTTCTTC. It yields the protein CASSLVIGGGEQFF.

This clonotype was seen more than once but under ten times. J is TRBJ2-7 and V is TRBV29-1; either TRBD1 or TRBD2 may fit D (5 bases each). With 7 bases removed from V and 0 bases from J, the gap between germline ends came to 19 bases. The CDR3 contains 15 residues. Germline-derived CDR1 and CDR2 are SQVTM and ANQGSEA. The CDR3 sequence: CSARSGTGSSYEQYF. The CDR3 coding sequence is TGCAGCGCGAGATCCGGGACCGGTAGCTCCTACGAGCAGTACTTC.